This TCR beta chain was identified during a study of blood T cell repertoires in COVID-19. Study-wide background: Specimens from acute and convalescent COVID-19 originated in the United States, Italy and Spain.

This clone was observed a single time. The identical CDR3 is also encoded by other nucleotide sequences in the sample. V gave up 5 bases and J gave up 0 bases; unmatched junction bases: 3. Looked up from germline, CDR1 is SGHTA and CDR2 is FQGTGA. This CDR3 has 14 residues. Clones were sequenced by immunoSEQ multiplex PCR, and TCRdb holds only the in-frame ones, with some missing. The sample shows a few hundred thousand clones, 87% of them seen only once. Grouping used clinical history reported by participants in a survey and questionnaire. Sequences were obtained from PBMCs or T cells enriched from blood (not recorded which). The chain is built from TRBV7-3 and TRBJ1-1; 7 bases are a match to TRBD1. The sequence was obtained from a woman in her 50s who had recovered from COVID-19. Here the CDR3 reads CASSPTGMNTEAFF. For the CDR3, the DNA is TGTGCCAGCAGCCCGACAGGGATGAACACTGAAGCTTTCTTT.